Below, one T cell receptor beta chain is given with its context. Trimming stripped 7 bases from V and 3 bases from J, with 10 bases between. The length of the CDR3 is 12 residues. Germline assignment: CDR1 PRHDT and CDR2 FYEKMQ (reference sequence). The repertoire was sequenced with immunoSEQ multiplex PCR; TCRdb's copy has only in-frame clones and lacks some. The data show hundreds of thousands of clones, over 75% seen once. The sample originates from a study of shared T cell receptors in the human thymus. Another study also made use of these data, one on human thymus T cells.

The chain carries TRBV13 and TRBJ2-7, with D maybe TRBD2 (5 bases). The clonotype originates from a girl under three years old with a congenital heart defect. Sequenced sample: thymocytes. The CDR3 DNA reads TGTGCCAGCAACAAACTAGGCTACGAGCAGTACTTC. This codes for CASNKLGYEQYF.